Below, 23 T cell receptor beta chains from the same sample are listed, as sequenced in a study of cytomegalovirus exposure and HLA in healthy donors. TCRdb's table, derived via immunoSEQ multiplex PCR, lists solely in-frame clones and lacks some. The repertoire holds some 130,000 clones, with around nine tenths as singletons. The sequencing input was PBMCs. Receptors were obtained from a man aged 25 to 40 in good health and CMV-seronegative.

The chain carries TRBV7-8 and TRBJ2-2; a possible D gene is TRBD1 (5 bases). This CDR3 is built from 15 residues. Germline lookup yields CDR1 SGHVS and CDR2 FQNEAQ. Trimming removed 1 base at V and 7 bases at J, with 13 bases between. The CDR3: CASSLVAPQGGELFF. The CDR3 DNA reads TGTGCCAGCAGCTTAGTGGCGCCCCAGGGCGGGGAGCTGTTTTTT.

The chain employs TRBV14 and TRBJ1-3, with D unclear. Germline-derived CDR1 and CDR2 are SGHDN and FVKESK. The CDR3 loop spans 14 amino acids. The V end lost 2 bases, the J end lost 2 bases, and 7 bases lay between the germline ends. CDR3: CASSQYITGNTIYF. The CDR3 DNA sequence: TGTGCCAGCAGCCAATATATTACTGGAAACACCATATATTTT.

The V call is TRBV9, the J call TRBJ2-3; D call uncertain. V was trimmed by 0 bases and J by 2 bases, leaving 10 bases between them. This CDR3 has 15 amino acids. The germline V gene encodes CDR1 SGDLS and CDR2 YYNGEE. CDR3 region: CASSVATVNTDTQYF. The CDR3 DNA reads TGTGCCAGCAGCGTAGCTACTGTGAACACAGATACGCAGTATTTT.

The chain carries TRBV5-5 and TRBJ1-5; a weak D match, TRBD1 (6 bases). Germline values: CDR1 SGHKS, CDR2 YYEKEE (reference sequence). There are 12 residues in the CDR3. V was trimmed by 7 bases and J by 5 bases, leaving 10 bases between them. DNA of the CDR3: TGTGCCAGCTCGGACAGCGATCAGCCCCAGCATTTT. Protein: CASSDSDQPQHF.

The chain links TRBV4-1 to TRBJ2-1; 7 bases agree with TRBD2. This CDR3 is 17 amino acids long. CDR1 is MGHRA and CDR2 is YSYEKL in the germline V gene. The V segment lost 4 bases and the J segment 6 bases; nucleotides outside the gene matches: 15. For the CDR3, the DNA is TGCGCCAGCAGCCCCGGCGTTAGGGCGGGAGTAGCCAATGAGCAGTTCTTC. Its translation: CASSPGVRAGVANEQFF.

This clone was observed once. The CDR3 DNA reads TGTGCCAGCAGCCCGGGGACAGCGAATGAAAAACTGTTTTTT. Translating it yields CASSPGTANEKLFF. This chain links TRBV7-9 with TRBJ1-4; TRBD1 matches at 7 bases. V lost 5 bases and J lost 5; bases outside the gene matches: 5. The CDR3 loop spans 14 amino acids. Germline V gene sequence: CDR1 SEHNR, CDR2 FQNEAQ (reference sequence).

The chain joins TRBV7-3 to TRBJ2-3; D possibly corresponds to TRBD2 (5 bases). From germline, CDR1 is SGHTA and CDR2 FQGTGA. This CDR3 comprises 14 residues. Trimming shortened V by 3 bases and J by 2 bases, and 9 bases separated the two germline ends. The CDR3 DNA is TGTGCCAGCAGCTTCCGGAGGAACACAGATACGCAGTATTTT. It yields the protein CASSFRRNTDTQYF.

The chain links TRBV14 to TRBJ2-7; 9 positions agree with TRBD1. The CDR3 loop spans 15 amino acids. Trimming cost V 0 bases and J 3 bases; bases outside gene matches: 3. Germline V gene lookup returns CDR1 SGHDN and CDR2 FVKESK. The CDR3 DNA reads as TGTGCCAGCAGCCAAGATTGGGACAGGGTCTACGAGCAGTACTTC. This translates into CASSQDWDRVYEQYF.

This rearrangement joins TRBV6-5 to TRBJ2-3, with a weak D call TRBD2 (6 bases). The V end lost 1 base, the J end lost 0 bases, and 11 bases lay between the germline ends. Germline CDR1 is MNHEY and CDR2 is SVGAGI. This CDR3 spans 16 amino acids. CDR3 nucleotides: TGTGCCAGCAGTTACTTGGTAGCGGAGAGCACAGATACGCAGTATTTT. It codes for CASSYLVAESTDTQYF.

This chain uses TRBV5-1 with TRBJ2-3; 9 bases are a match to TRBD2. The length of the CDR3 is 14 residues. The V segment lost 4 bases and the J segment 6 bases; nucleotides outside the gene matches: 6. Germline V gives CDR1 SGHRS, CDR2 YFSETQ. DNA of the CDR3: TGCGCCAGCAGCAACCCTAGCGGGGCGGATACGCAGTATTTT. Its protein product is CASSNPSGADTQYF.

This chain connects TRBV9 to TRBJ1-2; possibly TRBD1 for D (6 bases). Trimming stripped 3 bases from V and 2 bases from J, with 17 bases between. The CDR3 is made up of 16 amino acids. The germline V gene encodes CDR1 SGDLS and CDR2 YYNGEE. CDR3 sequence: CASSAAPAGANYGYTF. The CDR3 DNA reads as TGTGCCAGCAGCGCCGCCCCGGCAGGGGCCAACTATGGCTACACCTTC. The complete variable domain, with remaining parts taken from reference TRBV9 and TRBJ1-2, reads DSGVTQTPKHLITATGQRVTLRCSPRSGDLSVYWYQQSLDQGLQFLIQYYNGEERAKGNILERFSAQQFPDLHSELNLSSLELGDSALYFCASSAAPAGANYGYTFGSGTRLTVV.

The chain employs TRBV7-2 and TRBJ2-7; the match to TRBD2 covers 7 bases. CDR1 and CDR2 from the germline V gene are SGHTA and FQGNSA. V lost 1 base and J lost 6; bases outside the gene matches: 12. The CDR3 has 16 amino acids. Written as DNA, the CDR3 is TGTGCCAGCAGCTTAGTTTGGCGGGAGCCACGGGGCGAGCAGTACTTC. Translating it yields CASSLVWREPRGEQYF.

The rearrangement uses TRBV4-3 and TRBJ2-5, with TRBD2 matching over 8 bases. CDR1 and CDR2 from the germline V gene are LGHNA and YSLEER. V lost 2 bases and J lost 2; bases outside the gene matches: 13. The length of the CDR3 is 18 residues. CDR3 in amino acids: CASSQSGALAGSQETQYF. The CDR3 nucleotides are TGCGCCAGCAGCCAATCTGGGGCCCTAGCGGGTAGTCAAGAGACCCAGTACTTC.

The rearrangement links TRBV7-2 to TRBJ2-1, with 10 bases lining up with TRBD2. Germline values: CDR1 SGHTA, CDR2 FQGNSA. The CDR3 sequence is 15 residues long. Trimming removed 2 bases from V and 4 bases from J; junction bases left unmatched: 2. The CDR3 nucleotides are TGTGCCAGCAGCTTAACTAGCGGGACTTACAATGAGCAGTTCTTC. Translation gives CASSLTSGTYNEQFF.

This chain connects TRBV6-1 to TRBJ1-4; the D gene is possibly TRBD1 (6 bases). V was shortened by 10 bases and J by 1 base, with 13 bases between the two germline ends. Germline V gene data show CDR1 as MNHNS and CDR2 as SASEGT. The CDR3 sequence is 14 residues long. The CDR3 loop reads CATTGRGTNEKLFF. CDR3 in DNA: TGTGCCACCACAGGGAGGGGAACTAATGAAAAACTGTTTTTT.

The gene calls are TRBV7-9 and TRBJ1-1; tentative D call: TRBD1 (5 bases). CDR3 size: 13 residues. The V end was cut by 0 bases, the J end by 10 bases, with 12 bases between. Germline loops: CDR1 SEHNR, CDR2 FQNEAQ (reference sequence). Here the CDR3 reads CASSLAQGQGAFF. The CDR3 nucleotides are TGTGCCAGCAGCTTAGCTCAGGGTCAAGGAGCTTTCTTT.

The chain carries TRBV5-1 and TRBJ2-5; 7 bases map to TRBD2. Germline CDR1 is SGHRS and CDR2 is YFSETQ. The CDR3 totals 14 residues. Germline trimming cut 3 bases from V and 1 base from J; bases unmatched to any gene: 3. The CDR3 DNA reads TGCGCCAGCAGCTCCGGACTAGGCCAAGAGACCCAGTACTTC. Its protein is CASSSGLGQETQYF.

CDR3 DNA sequence: TGCGCCAGCAGCCAAGATTGGGGGCTGGGAGCTTTCTTT. It codes for CASSQDWGLGAFF. The chain combines TRBV4-3 with TRBJ1-1, with D maybe TRBD1 (6 bases). Germline V lookup: CDR1 LGHNA, CDR2 YSLEER. The CDR3 has 13 amino acids. V lost 0 bases and J lost 10, with 12 bases in between.

The chain has TRBV28 and TRBJ2-7; 10 positions match TRBD2. Germline loops: CDR1 MDHEN, CDR2 SYDVKM. There are 13 residues in the CDR3. V gave up 8 bases and J gave up 1 base; unmatched junction bases: 2. CDR3 sequence: CASLSGGSYEQYF. Here the CDR3 DNA reads TGTGCCAGCCTTAGCGGGGGGTCCTACGAGCAGTACTTC. Using reference TRBV28 and TRBJ2-7 for the parts outside the CDR3, the full variable domain is DVKVTQSSRYLVKRTGEKVFLECVQDMDHENMFWYRQDPGLGLRLIYFSYDVKMKEKGDIPEGYSVSREKKERFSLILESASTNQTSMYLCASLSGGSYEQYFGPGTRLTVT.

The chain couples TRBV7-9 to TRBJ1-6; no clear D. The CDR3 contains 12 residues. Per germline, CDR1 SEHNR and CDR2 FQNEAQ (reference sequence). The V end lost 3 bases, the J end lost 7 bases, and 4 bases lay between the germline ends. CDR3 loop: CASSFQNSPLHF. The CDR3 nucleotides are TGTGCCAGCAGCTTCCAGAATTCACCCCTCCACTTT. The whole variable domain, remainder taken from reference TRBV7-9 and TRBJ1-6, is DTGVSQNPRHKITKRGQNVTFRCDPISEHNRLYWYRQTLGQGPEFLTYFQNEAQLEKSRLLSDRFSAERPKGSFSTLEIQRTEQGDSAMYLCASSFQNSPLHFGNGTRLTVT.

The V and J genes are TRBV7-9 and TRBJ2-1; 7 bases agree with TRBD2. Per germline, CDR1 SEHNR and CDR2 FQNEAQ (reference sequence). Unmatched junction bases numbered 13, after V lost 4 bases and J lost 7 bases. CDR3 size: 16 residues. The CDR3 coding sequence is TGTGCCAGCAGCTCGGGCGCGGGAGTTCGGAGGAATGAGCAGTTCTTC. Translation: CASSSGAGVRRNEQFF.

The chain couples TRBV6-1 to TRBJ2-2; a weak D match, TRBD2 (6 bases). V was trimmed by 4 bases and J by 7 bases, leaving 10 bases between them. This CDR3 comprises 13 residues. Germline V lookup: CDR1 MNHNS, CDR2 SASEGT. CDR3 protein: CASSGRGRGELFF. The DNA of the CDR3 is TGTGCCAGCAGTGGGAGGGGCCGCGGGGAGCTGTTTTTT.

J is TRBJ2-1 and V is TRBV15; TRBD2 matches 10 bases. This CDR3 contains 16 residues. With 3 bases clipped from V and 6 bases from J, the junction kept 8 bases outside the gene matches. CDR1 LNHNV and CDR2 YYDKDF come from the germline V gene (reference sequence). DNA for the CDR3: TGTGCCACCAGCAGTAAAGCTAGCGGGAGTCCCAATGAGCAGTTCTTC. Its translation: CATSSKASGSPNEQFF.